The 3 T cell receptor beta chains presented below share a single source sample, sequenced in a study of cytomegalovirus exposure and HLA in healthy donors. Amplification used 60 Vbeta primers and 13 Jbeta primers. Sequenced by immunoSEQ multiplex PCR; TCRdb stores in-frame clones only, minus some. Of fewer than 200,000 clones listed, around 84% are singletons. Sequencing used PBMCs. The receptors stem from a woman aged 18-29 years in good health and CMV-seronegative.

This clone was counted only a few times. This chain uses TRBV9 with TRBJ1-1, with D maybe TRBD1 (6 bases). Trimming took 2 bases from V and 1 from J, leaving 9 bases between them. The germline V gene has CDR1 SGDLS and CDR2 YYNGEE. The CDR3 runs 14 residues. CDR3 loop: CASSVEQGNTEAFF. The CDR3 coding sequence is TGTGCCAGCAGCGTTGAACAGGGGAACACTGAAGCTTTCTTT.

The chain is built from TRBV28 and TRBJ2-7, with D possibly called TRBD1 or TRBD2 (5 bases each). Germline CDR1 reads MDHEN; CDR2 reads SYDVKM. This CDR3 comprises 15 residues. V lost 5 bases and J lost 3, with 17 bases in between. For the CDR3, the DNA is TGTGCCAGCAGTCTCGCCGGGACGGAGGACTACGAGCAGTACGTC. This gives the protein CASSLAGTEDYEQYV.

This clone has a single count. The junction does not match germline at one end; this may be a read error. The chain is built from TRBV28 and TRBJ2-5; weak D call: TRBD2 (6 bases). The CDR3 runs 15 residues. The germline V gene has CDR1 MDHEN and CDR2 SYDVKM. The CDR3 loop is CASSAPGLLQATQYF. The CDR3 nucleotides read TGTGCCAGCAGTGCTCCGGGACTCCTACAAGCGACCCAGTACTTC.